The clone carrying this T cell receptor beta chain has only a few counts. Its specificity is not known. The sample comes from a study of beta chain features in type 1 diabetes. On the study more broadly: On cell yields, gender and age, patients and healthy donors were similar. Regarding the study as a whole: Healthy donors had naive, central memory and Treg TCRB repertoires that appeared less similar than those seen among patients.

Expressed TCRB transcripts were sequenced after all isolated RNA was converted to cDNA. Sequencing was performed with immunoSEQ multiplex PCR; in TCRdb, only in-frame clones are kept and a portion is missing. The sample carries hundreds of thousands of clones, around 13% recorded once. Germline CDR1 is DFQATT and CDR2 is SNEGSKA (reference sequence). This CDR3 region has 9 residues. Every donor provided one heparinised blood draw, which averaged roughly 120 mL. The sample was naive CD4+ T cells from blood. The clonotype was recovered from a man aged 18 to 29 in good health. V gene TRBV20-1 combines with J gene TRBJ2-1, with D possibly matching TRBD1 (5 bases). CDR3 sequence (DNA): TGCAGCCTAGGGGCTAGGCAGTTCTTC. Translating gives CSLGARQFF.